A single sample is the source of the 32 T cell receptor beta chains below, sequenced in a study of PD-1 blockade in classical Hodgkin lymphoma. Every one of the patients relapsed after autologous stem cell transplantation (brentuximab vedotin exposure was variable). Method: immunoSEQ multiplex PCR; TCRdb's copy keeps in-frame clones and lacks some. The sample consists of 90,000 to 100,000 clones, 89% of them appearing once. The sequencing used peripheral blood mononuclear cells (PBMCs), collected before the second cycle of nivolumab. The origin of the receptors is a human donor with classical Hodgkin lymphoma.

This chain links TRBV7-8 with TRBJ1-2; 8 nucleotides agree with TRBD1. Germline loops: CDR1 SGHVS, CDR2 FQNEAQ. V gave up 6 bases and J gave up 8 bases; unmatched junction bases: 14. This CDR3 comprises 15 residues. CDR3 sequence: CASSQMDRAVGGYTF. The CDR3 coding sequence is TGTGCCAGCAGTCAGATGGACAGGGCGGTGGGGGGCTACACCTTC.

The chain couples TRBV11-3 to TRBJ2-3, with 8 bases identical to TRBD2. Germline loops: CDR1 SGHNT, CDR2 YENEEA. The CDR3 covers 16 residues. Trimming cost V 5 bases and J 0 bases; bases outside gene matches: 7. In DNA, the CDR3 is TGTGCCAGCAGCCCCGCTAGCGGGCGGAGCACAGATACGCAGTATTTT. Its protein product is CASSPASGRSTDTQYF.

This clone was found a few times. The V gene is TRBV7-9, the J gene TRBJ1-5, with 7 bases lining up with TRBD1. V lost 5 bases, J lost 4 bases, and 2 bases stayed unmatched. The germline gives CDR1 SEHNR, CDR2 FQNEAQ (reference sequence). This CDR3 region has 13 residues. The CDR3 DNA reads TGTGCCAGCAGCCCGACAGGGAATCAGCCCCAGCATTTT. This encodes CASSPTGNQPQHF.

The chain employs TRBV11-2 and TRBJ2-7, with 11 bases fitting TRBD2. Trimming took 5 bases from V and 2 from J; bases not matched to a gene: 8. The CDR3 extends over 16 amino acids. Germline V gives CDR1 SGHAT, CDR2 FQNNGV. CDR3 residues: CASSPITSGSTYEQYF. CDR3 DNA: TGTGCCAGCAGCCCGATTACTAGCGGGAGCACCTACGAGCAGTACTTC.

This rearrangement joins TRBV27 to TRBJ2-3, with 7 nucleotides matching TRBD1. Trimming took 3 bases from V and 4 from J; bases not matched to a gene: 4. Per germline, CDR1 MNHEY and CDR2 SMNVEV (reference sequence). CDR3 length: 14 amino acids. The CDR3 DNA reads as TGTGCCAGCAGTTTTAGGGGGCGCCCAGATACGCAGTATTTT. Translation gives CASSFRGRPDTQYF.

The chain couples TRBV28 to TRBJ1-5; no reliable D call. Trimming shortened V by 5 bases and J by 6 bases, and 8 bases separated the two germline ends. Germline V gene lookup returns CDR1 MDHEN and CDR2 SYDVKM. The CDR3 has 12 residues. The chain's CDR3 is CASSPRPQPQHF. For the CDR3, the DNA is TGTGCCAGCAGTCCCCGACCTCAGCCCCAGCATTTT.

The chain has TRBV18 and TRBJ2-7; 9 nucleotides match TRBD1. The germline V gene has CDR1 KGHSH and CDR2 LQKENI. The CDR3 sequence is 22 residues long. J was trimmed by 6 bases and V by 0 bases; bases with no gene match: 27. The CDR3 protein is CASSPPSLDRSGTGSPGCEQYF. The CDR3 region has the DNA TGTGCCAGCTCACCACCGTCCTTAGACAGATCCGGGACAGGGTCTCCTGGGTGCGAGCAGTACTTC.

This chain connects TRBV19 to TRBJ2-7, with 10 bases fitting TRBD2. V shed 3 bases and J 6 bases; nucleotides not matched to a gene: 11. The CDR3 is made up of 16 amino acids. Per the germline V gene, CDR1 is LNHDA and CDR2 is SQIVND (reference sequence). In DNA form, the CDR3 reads TGTGCCAGTAGTATCTCTAGCGGGAGCGGTTGGGGCGAGCAGTACTTC. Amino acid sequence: CASSISSGSGWGEQYF. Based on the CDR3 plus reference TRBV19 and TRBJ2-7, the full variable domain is DGGITQSPKYLFRKEGQNVTLSCEQNLNHDAMYWYRQDPGQGLRLIYYSQIVNDFQKGDIAEGYSVSREKKESFPLTVTSAQKNPTAFYLCASSISSGSGWGEQYFGPGTRLTVT.

The CDR3 DNA is TGTGCCAGCAGCTTCCAGGCGGTAATAGGAGAGACCCAGTACTTC. This gives the protein CASSFQAVIGETQYF. The rearrangement joins TRBV5-6 to TRBJ2-5; D is unclear. The CDR3 extends over 15 amino acids. Per germline, CDR1 SGHDT and CDR2 YYEEEE. Trimming shortened V by 2 bases and J by 4 bases, and 15 bases separated the two germline ends. Based on the CDR3 plus reference TRBV5-6 and TRBJ2-5, the full variable domain is DAGVTQSPTHLIKTRGQQVTLRCSPKSGHDTVSWYQQALGQGPQFIFQYYEEEERQRGNFPDRFSGHQFPNYSSELNVNALLLGDSALYLCASSFQAVIGETQYFGPGTRLLVL.

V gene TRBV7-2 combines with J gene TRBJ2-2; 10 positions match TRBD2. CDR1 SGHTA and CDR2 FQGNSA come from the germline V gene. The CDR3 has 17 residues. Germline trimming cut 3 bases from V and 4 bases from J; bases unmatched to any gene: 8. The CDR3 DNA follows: TGTGCCAGCAGCTTTAATGAAGCGGGAGGGGGCACCGGGGAGCTGTTTTTT. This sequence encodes CASSFNEAGGGTGELFF. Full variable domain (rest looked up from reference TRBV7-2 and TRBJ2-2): GAGVSQSPSNKVTEKGKDVELRCDPISGHTALYWYRQSLGQGLEFLIYFQGNSAPDKSGLPSDRFSAERTGGSVSTLTIQRTQQEDSAVYLCASSFNEAGGGTGELFFGEGSRLTVL.

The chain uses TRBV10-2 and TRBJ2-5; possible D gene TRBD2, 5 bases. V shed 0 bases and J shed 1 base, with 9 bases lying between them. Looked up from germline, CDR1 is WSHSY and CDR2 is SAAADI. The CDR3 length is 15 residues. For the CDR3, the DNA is TGCGCCAGCAGTGAGTCGACGGGATCCCAAGAGACCCAGTACTTC. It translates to CASSESTGSQETQYF.

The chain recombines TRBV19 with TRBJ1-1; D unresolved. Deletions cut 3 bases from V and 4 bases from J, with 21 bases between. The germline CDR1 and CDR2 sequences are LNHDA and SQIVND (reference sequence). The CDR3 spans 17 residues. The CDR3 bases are TGTGCCAGTAGTATCCGGCTCACCGGGCCTTTGGGCACTGAAGCTTTCTTT. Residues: CASSIRLTGPLGTEAFF. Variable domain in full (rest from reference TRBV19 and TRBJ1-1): DGGITQSPKYLFRKEGQNVTLSCEQNLNHDAMYWYRQDPGQGLRLIYYSQIVNDFQKGDIAEGYSVSREKKESFPLTVTSAQKNPTAFYLCASSIRLTGPLGTEAFFGQGTRLTVV.

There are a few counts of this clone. The CDR3 DNA is TGCGCCAGCAGTGATTACATGTTGGGTGACAATGAGCAGTTCTTC. This sequence encodes CASSDYMLGDNEQFF. V usage is TRBV10-1 and J usage is TRBJ2-1; no clear D gene. Trimming pared 3 bases from V and 5 bases from J, leaving 14 bases between. There are 15 residues in the CDR3. CDR1 and CDR2 from the germline V gene are WNHNN and SYGVQD (reference sequence).

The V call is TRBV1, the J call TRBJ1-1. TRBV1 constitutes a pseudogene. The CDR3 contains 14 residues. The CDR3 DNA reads TGCACCAGCAGTGCTAGGCAGACTCACACTGAAGCTTTCTTT. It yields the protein CTSSARQTHTEAFF.

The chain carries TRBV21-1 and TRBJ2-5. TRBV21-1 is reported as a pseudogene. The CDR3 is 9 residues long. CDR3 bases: TGTGCCAGCTTGGAGACCCAGTACTTC. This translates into CASLETQYF.

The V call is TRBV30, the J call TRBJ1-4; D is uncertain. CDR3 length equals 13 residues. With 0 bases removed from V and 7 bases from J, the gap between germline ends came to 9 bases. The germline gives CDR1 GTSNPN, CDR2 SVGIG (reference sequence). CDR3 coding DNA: TGTGCCTGGAGTGTCGGGGTGGGTGAAAAACTGTTTTTT. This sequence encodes CAWSVGVGEKLFF.

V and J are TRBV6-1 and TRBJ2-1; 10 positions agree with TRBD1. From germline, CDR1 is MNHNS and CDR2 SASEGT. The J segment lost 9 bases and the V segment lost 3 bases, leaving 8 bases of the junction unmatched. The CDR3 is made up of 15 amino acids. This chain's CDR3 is CASSDGTGASSEQFF. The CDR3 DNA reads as TGTGCCAGCAGTGACGGGACAGGGGCATCCAGTGAGCAGTTCTTC.

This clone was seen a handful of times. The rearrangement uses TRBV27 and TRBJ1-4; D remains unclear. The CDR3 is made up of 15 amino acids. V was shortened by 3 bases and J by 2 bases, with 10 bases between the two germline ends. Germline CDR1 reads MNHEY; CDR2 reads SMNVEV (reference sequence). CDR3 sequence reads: CASSFARATNEKLFF. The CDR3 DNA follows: TGTGCCAGCAGTTTTGCAAGGGCCACTAATGAAAAACTGTTTTTT.

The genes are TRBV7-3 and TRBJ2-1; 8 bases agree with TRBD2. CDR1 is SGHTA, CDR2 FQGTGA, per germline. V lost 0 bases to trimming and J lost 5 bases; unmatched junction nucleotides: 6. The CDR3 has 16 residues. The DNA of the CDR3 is TGTGCCAGCAGCTTAACGGCGGGACTAGGTCACAATGAGCAGTTCTTC. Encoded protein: CASSLTAGLGHNEQFF.

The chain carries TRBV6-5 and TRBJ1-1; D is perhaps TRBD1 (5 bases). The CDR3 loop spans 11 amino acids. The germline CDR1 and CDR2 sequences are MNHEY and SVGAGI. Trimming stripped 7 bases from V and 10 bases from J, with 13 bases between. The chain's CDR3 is CASMAGWRAFF. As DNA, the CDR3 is TGTGCCAGCATGGCAGGGTGGAGAGCTTTCTTT.

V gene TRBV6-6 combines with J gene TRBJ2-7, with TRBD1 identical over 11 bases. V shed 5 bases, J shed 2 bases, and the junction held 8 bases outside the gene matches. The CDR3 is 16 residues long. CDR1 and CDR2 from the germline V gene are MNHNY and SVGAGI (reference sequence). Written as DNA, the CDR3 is TGTGCCAGCAGTCTCTGGACAGGGGGCGTCCCCTACGAGCAGTACTTC. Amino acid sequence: CASSLWTGGVPYEQYF.

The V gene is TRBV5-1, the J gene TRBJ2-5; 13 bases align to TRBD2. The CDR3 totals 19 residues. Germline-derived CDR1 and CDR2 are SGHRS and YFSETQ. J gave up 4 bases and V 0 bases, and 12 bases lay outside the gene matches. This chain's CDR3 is CASSLGFGLAGEWRETQYF. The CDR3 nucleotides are TGCGCCAGCAGCTTGGGATTCGGACTAGCGGGAGAATGGCGAGAGACCCAGTACTTC.

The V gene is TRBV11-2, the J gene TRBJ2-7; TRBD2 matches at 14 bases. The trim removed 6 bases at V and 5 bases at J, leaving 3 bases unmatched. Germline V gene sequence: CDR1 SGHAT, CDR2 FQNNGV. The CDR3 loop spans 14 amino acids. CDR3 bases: TGTGCCAGCAGAAAGGGACTAGCGGGAGACGAGCAGTACTTC. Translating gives CASRKGLAGDEQYF.

CDR3 DNA: TGTGCCACCAGCAGAGATAGAATAGGGGGGTTGACAGATACGCAGTATTTT. Translated: CATSRDRIGGLTDTQYF. The V call is TRBV15, the J call TRBJ2-3, with D possibly being TRBD1 or TRBD2 (6 bases each). Trimming took 0 bases from V and 3 from J, leaving 16 bases between them. There are 17 residues in the CDR3. In germline, CDR1 is LNHNV, CDR2 YYDKDF (reference sequence).

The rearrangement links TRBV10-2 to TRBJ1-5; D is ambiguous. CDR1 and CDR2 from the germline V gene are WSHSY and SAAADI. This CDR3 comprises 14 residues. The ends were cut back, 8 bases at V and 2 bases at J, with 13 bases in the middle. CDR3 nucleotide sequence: TGCGCCAGCTCGATCGGACTGGGCAATCAGCCCCAGCATTTT. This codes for CASSIGLGNQPQHF.

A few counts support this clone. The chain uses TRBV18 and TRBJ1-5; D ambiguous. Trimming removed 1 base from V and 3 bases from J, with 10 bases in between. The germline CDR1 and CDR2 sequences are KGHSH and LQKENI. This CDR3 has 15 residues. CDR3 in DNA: TGTGCCAGCTCACCACAGGACGGATACAATCAGCCCCAGCATTTT. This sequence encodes CASSPQDGYNQPQHF.

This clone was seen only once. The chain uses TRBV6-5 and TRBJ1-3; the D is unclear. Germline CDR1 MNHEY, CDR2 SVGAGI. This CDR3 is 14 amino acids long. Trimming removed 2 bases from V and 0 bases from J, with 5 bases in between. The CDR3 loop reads CASSYVSSGNTIYF. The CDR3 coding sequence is TGTGCCAGCAGTTACGTGAGCTCTGGAAACACCATATATTTT.

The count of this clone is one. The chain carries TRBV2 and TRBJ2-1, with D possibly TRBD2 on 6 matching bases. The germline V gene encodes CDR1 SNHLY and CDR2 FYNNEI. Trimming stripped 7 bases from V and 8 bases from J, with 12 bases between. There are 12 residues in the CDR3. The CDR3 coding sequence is TGTGCCAGCAAACGCGGGGAAGATGAGCAGTTCTTC. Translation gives CASKRGEDEQFF.

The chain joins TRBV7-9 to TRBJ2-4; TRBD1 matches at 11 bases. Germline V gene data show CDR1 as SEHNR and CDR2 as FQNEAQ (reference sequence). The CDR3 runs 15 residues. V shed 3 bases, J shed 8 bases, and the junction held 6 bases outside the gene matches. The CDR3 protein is CASSFGDRGRDIQYF. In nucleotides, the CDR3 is TGTGCCAGCAGCTTTGGGGACAGGGGGAGGGACATTCAGTACTTC. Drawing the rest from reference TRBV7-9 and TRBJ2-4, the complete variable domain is DTGVSQNPRHKITKRGQNVTFRCDPISEHNRLYWYRQTLGQGPEFLTYFQNEAQLEKSRLLSDRFSAERPKGSFSTLEIQRTEQGDSAMYLCASSFGDRGRDIQYFGAGTRLSVL.

CDR3 coding DNA: TGCAGTGCTGGTAGCGGGAGGGAGCAGTACTTC. Its translation is CSAGSGREQYF. This chain connects TRBV20-1 to TRBJ2-7, with 10 nucleotides matching TRBD2. The ends lost 5 bases at V and 7 bases at J; junction bases unmatched: 2. CDR3 length equals 11 residues. Germline CDR1 DFQATT, CDR2 SNEGSKA (reference sequence).

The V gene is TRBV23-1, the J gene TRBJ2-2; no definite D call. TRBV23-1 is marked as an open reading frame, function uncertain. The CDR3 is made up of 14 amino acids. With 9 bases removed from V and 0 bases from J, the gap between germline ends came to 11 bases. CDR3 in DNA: TGCGCCAGTCTGGAACAGACGAACACCGGGGAGCTGTTTTTT. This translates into CASLEQTNTGELFF.

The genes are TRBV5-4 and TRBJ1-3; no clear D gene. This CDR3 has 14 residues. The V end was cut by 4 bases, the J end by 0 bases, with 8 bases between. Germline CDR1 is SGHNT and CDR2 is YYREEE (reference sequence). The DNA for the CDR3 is TGTGCCAGCAGCCCGACGAGCTCTGGAAACACCATATATTTT. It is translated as CASSPTSSGNTIYF.